Sequencing of this T cell receptor (beta chain) was carried out in a study of T cells and Merkel cell carcinoma outcomes. V lost 3 bases to trimming and J lost 3 bases, with 6 bases between them. The CDR3 contains 11 residues. Germline CDR1 reads DFQATT; CDR2 reads SNEGSKA (reference sequence). The repertoire was sequenced with immunoSEQ multiplex PCR; TCRdb's copy has only in-frame clones and lacks some. The top ten clones hold roughly 10% of a sample with about 15,000 clones, about four fifths of them seen once. Remarks on this clone: Its antigen is undetermined.

Study-level points and caveats: Reportedly, T-cell repertoire with density predicts Merkel cell carcinoma outcomes.

Specimen: tumor tissue from Merkel cell carcinoma. The TCR was taken from a human donor with Merkel cell carcinoma. The chain employs TRBV20-1 and TRBJ2-7, with a weak D call TRBD2 (6 bases). DNA of the CDR3: TGCAGTGCTAGCGGGAGCTACGAGCAGTACTTC. It encodes CSASGSYEQYF.